A single sample gave rise to the 21 T cell receptor beta chains below, sequenced in a study of CD8 T cells in ankylosing spondylitis. TCRdb recomputed calls from the 5' RACE reads with MiXCR, one row per CDR3 protein. The data show roughly 130,000 distinct CDR3 sequences, approximately 14% seen once. The sequenced sample was blood, either unsorted or a sorted T cell fraction (not recorded which). These TCRs come from a female donor with ankylosing spondylitis or in good health (not recorded which).

The gene calls are TRBV12-3 or TRBV12-4 and TRBJ2-2; D call uncertain. The ends were cut back, 3 bases at V and 7 bases at J, with 6 bases in the middle. There are 12 residues in the CDR3. CDR3 protein: CASSFPVGELFF. The DNA of the CDR3 is TGTGCCAGCAGTTTCCCAGTCGGGGAGCTGTTTTTT.

This clonotype was detected only a few times. The genes are TRBV7-2 and TRBJ2-1, with 8 bases fitting TRBD2. The CDR3 is made up of 15 amino acids. V lost 5 bases to trimming and J lost 7 bases; unmatched junction nucleotides: 10. Germline V gene sequence: CDR1 SGHTA, CDR2 FQGNSA. The DNA of the CDR3 is TGTGCCAGCAGCGCAAGCGGGAGCGCGAGAAATGAGCAGTTCTTC. Residues: CASSASGSARNEQFF.

This chain connects TRBV28 to TRBJ1-5, with D perhaps matching TRBD1 (5 bases). The CDR3 has 17 residues. V dropped 4 bases and J dropped 2 bases, with 18 bases sitting between them. The germline V gene encodes CDR1 MDHEN and CDR2 SYDVKM. Here the CDR3 reads CASSSSGGVRGNQPQHF. Written as DNA, the CDR3 is TGTGCCAGCAGTTCCTCTGGGGGGGTAAGGGGCAATCAGCCCCAGCATTTT.

This clonotype has ten or more counts. J is TRBJ2-3 and V is TRBV7-9; 7 nucleotides align to TRBD1. In germline, CDR1 is SEHNR, CDR2 FQNEAQ (reference sequence). J lost 2 bases, V lost 5 bases, and 7 bases had no gene match. The CDR3 sequence is 15 residues long. The CDR3 reads CASSIGDRTTDTQYF. In DNA, the CDR3 is TGTGCCAGCAGCATAGGGGACAGAACCACAGATACGCAGTATTTT.

The V gene is TRBV14, the J gene TRBJ2-5, with a possible D match to TRBD2 (7 bases). This CDR3 has 14 amino acids. CDR1 and CDR2 (germline): SGHDN, FVKESK. Trimming removed 6 bases from V and 5 bases from J, with 16 bases in between. The CDR3 DNA follows: TGTGCCAGCAGACCCGGGGGGCCCGTGGAGACCCAGTACTTC. Amino acid sequence: CASRPGGPVETQYF.

At least ten counts were recorded for this clonotype. The genes are TRBV12-3 or TRBV12-4 and TRBJ2-3; the D gene is possibly TRBD2 (6 bases). The CDR3 consists of 14 residues. V dropped 7 bases and J dropped 2 bases, with 13 bases sitting between them. CDR3 amino acids: CASTLEGPTDTQYF. CDR3 nucleotide sequence: TGTGCCAGCACCCTGGAGGGCCCCACAGATACGCAGTATTTT.

V is TRBV5-1 and J is TRBJ1-5; D not certain. CDR1 SGHRS and CDR2 YFSETQ come from the germline V gene. This CDR3 has 14 amino acids. The V and J ends lost 0 bases and 11 bases respectively, with 15 bases between them. The CDR3, as DNA: TGCGCCAGCAGCTTGGGGGCAGAACTAGGAGCCCAGCATTTT. Its protein is CASSLGAELGAQHF.

In this sample, this clonotype turned up many times. The chain links TRBV12-5 to TRBJ2-3; D is possibly TRBD2 (5 bases). CDR3 length equals 17 residues. Looked up from germline, CDR1 is LGHNT and CDR2 is FRNRAP. Trimming removed 0 bases from V and 4 bases from J, with 17 bases in between. CDR3 bases: TGTGCTAGTGGTTTGGTACTCCAAGGGAGTGTCGCAGATACGCAGTATTTT. Encoded protein: CASGLVLQGSVADTQYF. The full variable domain, with the rest looked up from reference TRBV12-5 and TRBJ2-3, is DARVTQTPRHKVTEMGQEVTMRCQPILGHNTVFWYRQTMMQGLELLAYFRNRAPLDDSGMPKDRFSAEMPDATLATLKIQPSEPRDSAVYFCASGLVLQGSVADTQYFGPGTRLTVL.

This chain joins TRBV28 and TRBJ1-2; a possible D gene is TRBD1 (5 bases). The CDR3 extends over 12 amino acids. Looked up from germline, CDR1 is MDHEN and CDR2 is SYDVKM. Trimming stripped 7 bases from V and 7 bases from J, with 13 bases between. Written as DNA, the CDR3 is TGTGCCAGCATCATCCAGGGTAGTGGCTACACCTTC. This codes for CASIIQGSGYTF.

The sample holds a few counts of this clonotype. The V call is TRBV5-1, the J call TRBJ2-1; unclear D gene. Trimming stripped 5 bases from V and 7 bases from J, with 10 bases between. Germline-derived CDR1 and CDR2 are SGHRS and YFSETQ. The CDR3 is made up of 12 amino acids. Written as DNA, the CDR3 is TGCGCCAGCAGGTCACCTGGGAATGAGCAGTTCTTC. This translates into CASRSPGNEQFF.

The chain uses TRBV6-1 and TRBJ2-7; D is undetermined. Between the trimmed V and J ends, which lost 4 bases and 3 bases, there was a span of 7 bases. This CDR3 has 12 amino acids. CDR1 MNHNS and CDR2 SASEGT come from the germline V gene. The DNA of the CDR3 is TGTGCCAGCAGTGCAGCGAACTACGAGCAGTACTTC. This encodes CASSAANYEQYF.

This clonotype was seen a few times. This chain joins TRBV7-9 and TRBJ1-5; 10 bases agree with TRBD1. CDR3 size: 14 residues. V lost 5 bases, J lost 7 bases, and 5 bases stayed unmatched. The germline gives CDR1 SEHNR, CDR2 FQNEAQ (reference sequence). CDR3: CASSQGQGGQPQHF. The CDR3 DNA is TGTGCCAGCAGCCAAGGACAGGGGGGACAGCCCCAGCATTTT.

This clonotype appeared a few times. The chain combines TRBV12-3 or TRBV12-4 with TRBJ1-1; D unresolved. This CDR3 spans 14 amino acids. The V gene lost 3 bases and the J gene lost 2 bases, with 10 bases spanning the gap. CDR3 loop: CASSFTDRNTEAFF. The CDR3 DNA reads as TGTGCCAGCAGTTTTACGGACCGAAACACTGAAGCTTTCTTT.

This clonotype turned up a few times. The V gene is TRBV14, the J gene TRBJ1-4, with 7 positions matching TRBD1. The germline V gene has CDR1 SGHDN and CDR2 FVKESK. J lost 6 bases, V lost 4 bases, and 8 bases had no gene match. The CDR3 has 15 amino acids. The CDR3 DNA sequence: TGTGCCAGCAGCCCCGGGACAGCTGCTCATGAAAAACTGTTTTTT. This sequence encodes CASSPGTAAHEKLFF.

In this sample, this clonotype turned up a few times. The rearrangement uses TRBV12-3 or TRBV12-4 and TRBJ1-5, with 7 bases identical to TRBD1. The trim removed 9 bases at V and 5 bases at J, leaving 7 bases unmatched. The CDR3 is 13 residues long. The CDR3 loop reads CASTDRSDQPQHF. The DNA of the CDR3 is TGTGCCAGTACGGACAGGTCGGATCAGCCCCAGCATTTT.

This clonotype has a handful of counts. The chain links TRBV19 to TRBJ2-1; D possibly corresponds to TRBD1 (5 bases). The CDR3 spans 15 residues. The germline V gene encodes CDR1 LNHDA and CDR2 SQIVND (reference sequence). The V end was cut by 7 bases, the J end by 3 bases, with 16 bases between. CDR3 nucleotides: TGTGCCAGTATCCCCGGTGGGGCTGGCTACAATGAGCAGTTCTTC. Its translation is CASIPGGAGYNEQFF.

This clonotype was recorded many times. The V and J genes are TRBV12-3 or TRBV12-4 and TRBJ2-5; the match to TRBD2 covers 9 bases. The CDR3 has 13 amino acids. Germline trimming cut 6 bases from V and 4 bases from J; bases unmatched to any gene: 3. CDR3 sequence reads: CASRGTSPETQYF. CDR3 DNA: TGTGCCAGCAGGGGGACTAGCCCAGAGACCCAGTACTTC.

The chain recombines TRBV11-1 with TRBJ2-3; 14 nucleotides line up with TRBD2. The CDR3 contains 15 residues. The V and J ends lost 5 bases and 5 bases, in that order; junction bases with no gene match: 3. Germline CDR1 reads SGHAT; CDR2 reads FQDESV (reference sequence). The DNA of the CDR3 is TGTGCCAGCAGCCTCGGGACTAGCGGGGGAGATACGCAGTATTTT. The encoded protein is CASSLGTSGGDTQYF.

In this sample, this clonotype turned up many times. This rearrangement joins TRBV12-3 or TRBV12-4 to TRBJ1-2; TRBD1 matches at 8 bases. Trimming removed 7 bases from V and 4 bases from J; junction bases left unmatched: 14. The CDR3 has 16 residues. The chain's CDR3 is CASTPDRDFLSYGYTF. The CDR3 coding sequence is TGTGCCAGCACTCCGGACAGGGATTTTCTTAGCTATGGCTACACCTTC.

The table lists this clonotype with a few counts. V gene TRBV5-1 combines with J gene TRBJ2-3; TRBD1 matches at 10 bases. CDR3 length: 17 amino acids. V was pared by 0 bases and J by 2 bases, with 6 bases of the junction left unmatched. The germline V gene encodes CDR1 SGHRS and CDR2 YFSETQ. The DNA of the CDR3 is TGCGCCAGCAGCTTGGAACCGGGACAGGGGTCCACAGATACGCAGTATTTT. Residues: CASSLEPGQGSTDTQYF.

The CDR3 coding sequence is TGCGCCAGCAGCTCGGCCGCGAGCTCCTACAATGAGCAGTTCTTC. This encodes CASSSAASSYNEQFF. J is TRBJ2-1 and V is TRBV5-1; no definite D call. V lost 3 bases to trimming and J lost 0 bases, with 10 bases between them. Germline-derived CDR1 and CDR2 are SGHRS and YFSETQ. The CDR3 has 15 amino acids.